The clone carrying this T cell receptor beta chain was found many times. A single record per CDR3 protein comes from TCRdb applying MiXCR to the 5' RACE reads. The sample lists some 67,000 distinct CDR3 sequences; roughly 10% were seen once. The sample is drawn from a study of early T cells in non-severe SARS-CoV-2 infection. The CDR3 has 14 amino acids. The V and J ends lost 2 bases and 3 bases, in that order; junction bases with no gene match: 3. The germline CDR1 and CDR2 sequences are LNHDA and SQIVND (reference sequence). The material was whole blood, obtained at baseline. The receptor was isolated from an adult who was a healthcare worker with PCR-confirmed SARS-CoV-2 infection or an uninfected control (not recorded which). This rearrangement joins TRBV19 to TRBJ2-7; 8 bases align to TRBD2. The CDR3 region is CASSIKGLVYEQYF. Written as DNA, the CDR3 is TGTGCCAGTAGTATAAAGGGACTAGTCTACGAGCAGTACTTC.